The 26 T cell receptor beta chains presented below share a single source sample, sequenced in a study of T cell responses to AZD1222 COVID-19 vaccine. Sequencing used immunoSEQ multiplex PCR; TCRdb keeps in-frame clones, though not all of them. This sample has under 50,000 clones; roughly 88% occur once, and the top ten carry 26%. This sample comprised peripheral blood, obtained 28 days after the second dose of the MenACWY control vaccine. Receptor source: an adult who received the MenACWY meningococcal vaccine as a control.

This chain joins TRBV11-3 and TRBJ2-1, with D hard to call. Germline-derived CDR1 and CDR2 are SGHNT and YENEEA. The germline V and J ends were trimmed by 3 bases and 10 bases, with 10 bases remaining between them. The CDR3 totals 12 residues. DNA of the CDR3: TGTGCCAGCAGCTTTCAGAGCCAGGAGCAGTTCTTC. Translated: CASSFQSQEQFF.

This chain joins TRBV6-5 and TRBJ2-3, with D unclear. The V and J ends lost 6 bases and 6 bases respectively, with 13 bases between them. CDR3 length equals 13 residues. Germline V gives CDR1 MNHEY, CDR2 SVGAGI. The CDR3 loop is CASRQPGQDTQYF. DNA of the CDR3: TGTGCCAGCAGACAACCGGGCCAGGATACGCAGTATTTT.

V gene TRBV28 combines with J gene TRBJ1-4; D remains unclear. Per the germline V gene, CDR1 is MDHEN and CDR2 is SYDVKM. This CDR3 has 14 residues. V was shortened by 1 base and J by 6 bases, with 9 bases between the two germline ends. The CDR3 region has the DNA TGTGCCAGCAGTTTATACGGCTCAGATGAAAAACTGTTTTTT. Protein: CASSLYGSDEKLFF.

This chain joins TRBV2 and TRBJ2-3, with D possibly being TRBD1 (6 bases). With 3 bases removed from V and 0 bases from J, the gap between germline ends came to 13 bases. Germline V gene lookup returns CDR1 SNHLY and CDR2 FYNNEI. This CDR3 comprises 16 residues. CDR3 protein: CASSEASGQSTDTQYF. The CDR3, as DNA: TGTGCCAGCAGTGAGGCCTCGGGACAAAGCACAGATACGCAGTATTTT.

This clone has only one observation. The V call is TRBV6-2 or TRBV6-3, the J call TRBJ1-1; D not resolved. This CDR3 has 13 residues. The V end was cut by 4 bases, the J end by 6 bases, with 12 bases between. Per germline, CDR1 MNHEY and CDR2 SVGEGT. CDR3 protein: CASSWMGLSEAFF. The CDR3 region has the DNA TGTGCCAGCAGTTGGATGGGTCTTTCTGAAGCTTTCTTT.

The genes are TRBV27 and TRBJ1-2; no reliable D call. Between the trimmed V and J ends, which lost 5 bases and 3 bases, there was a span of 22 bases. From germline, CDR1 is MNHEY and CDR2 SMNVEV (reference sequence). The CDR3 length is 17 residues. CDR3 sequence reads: CASSPERPVEYDYGYTF. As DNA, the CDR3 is TGTGCCAGCAGTCCCGAGCGGCCGGTGGAATATGACTATGGCTACACCTTC.

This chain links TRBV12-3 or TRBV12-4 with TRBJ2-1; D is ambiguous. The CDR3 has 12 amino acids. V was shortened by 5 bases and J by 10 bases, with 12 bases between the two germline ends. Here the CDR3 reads CASSRSRYEQFF. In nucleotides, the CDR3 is TGTGCCAGCAGTCGTTCTAGATACGAGCAGTTCTTC.

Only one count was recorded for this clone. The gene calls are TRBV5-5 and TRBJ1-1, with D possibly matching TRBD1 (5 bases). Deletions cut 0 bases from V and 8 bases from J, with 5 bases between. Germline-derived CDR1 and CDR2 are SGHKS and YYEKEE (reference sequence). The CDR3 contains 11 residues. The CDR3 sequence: CASSLDREAFF. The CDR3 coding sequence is TGTGCCAGCAGCTTGGACAGGGAAGCTTTCTTT.

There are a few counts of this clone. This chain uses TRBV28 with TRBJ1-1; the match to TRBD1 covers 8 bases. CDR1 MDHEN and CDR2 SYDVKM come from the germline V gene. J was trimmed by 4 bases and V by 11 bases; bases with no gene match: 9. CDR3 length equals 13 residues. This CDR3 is CAVLPRGLTEAFF. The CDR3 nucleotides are TGTGCCGTACTCCCCAGGGGGCTCACTGAAGCTTTCTTT.

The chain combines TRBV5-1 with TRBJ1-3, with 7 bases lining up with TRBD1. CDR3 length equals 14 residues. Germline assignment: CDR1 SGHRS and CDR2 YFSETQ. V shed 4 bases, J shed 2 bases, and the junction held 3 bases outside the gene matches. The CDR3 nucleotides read TGCGCCAGCAGCGTGACAGGGACTGGAAACACCATATATTTT. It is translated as CASSVTGTGNTIYF.

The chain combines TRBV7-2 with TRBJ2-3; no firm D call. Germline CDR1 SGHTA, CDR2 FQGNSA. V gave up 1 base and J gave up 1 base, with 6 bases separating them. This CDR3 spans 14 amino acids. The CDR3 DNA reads TGTGCCAGCAGCTTAGTCTTCGGCACAGATACGCAGTATTTT. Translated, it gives CASSLVFGTDTQYF.

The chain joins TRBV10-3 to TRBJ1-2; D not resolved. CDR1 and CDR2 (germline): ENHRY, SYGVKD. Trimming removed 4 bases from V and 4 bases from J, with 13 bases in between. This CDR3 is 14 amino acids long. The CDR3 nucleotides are TGTGCCATCAGTGTTCAGCCGGATAGCTATGGCTACACCTTC. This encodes CAISVQPDSYGYTF.

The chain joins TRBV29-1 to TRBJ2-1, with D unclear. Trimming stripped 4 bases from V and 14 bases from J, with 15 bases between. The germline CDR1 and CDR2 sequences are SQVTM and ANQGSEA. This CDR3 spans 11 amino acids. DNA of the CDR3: TGCAGCGTTGTTAGGGCGAGTGAAGAGTTCTTC. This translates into CSVVRASEEFF.

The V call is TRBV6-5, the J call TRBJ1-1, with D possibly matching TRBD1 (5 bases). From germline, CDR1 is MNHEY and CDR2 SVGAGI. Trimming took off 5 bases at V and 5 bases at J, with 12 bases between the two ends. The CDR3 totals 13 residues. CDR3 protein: CASSPGAGTEAFF. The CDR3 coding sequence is TGTGCCAGCAGTCCCGGGGCCGGGACTGAAGCTTTCTTT.

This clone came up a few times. The CDR3 DNA sequence: TGTGCCAGTAGCAAAGACCGGGACACTGAAGCTTTCTTT. Protein sequence: CASSKDRDTEAFF. The rearrangement uses TRBV19 and TRBJ1-1; D unresolved. The CDR3 contains 13 residues. The V gene's germline CDR1 is LNHDA and CDR2 SQIVND (reference sequence). V lost 6 bases to trimming and J lost 3 bases, with 11 bases between them.

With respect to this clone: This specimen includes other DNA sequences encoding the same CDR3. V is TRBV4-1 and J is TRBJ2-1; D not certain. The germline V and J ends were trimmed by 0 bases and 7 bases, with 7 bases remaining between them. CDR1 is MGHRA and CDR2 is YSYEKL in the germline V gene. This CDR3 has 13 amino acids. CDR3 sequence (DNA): TGCGCCAGCAGCCAAGATTACCTGAATGAGCAGTTCTTC. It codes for CASSQDYLNEQFF.

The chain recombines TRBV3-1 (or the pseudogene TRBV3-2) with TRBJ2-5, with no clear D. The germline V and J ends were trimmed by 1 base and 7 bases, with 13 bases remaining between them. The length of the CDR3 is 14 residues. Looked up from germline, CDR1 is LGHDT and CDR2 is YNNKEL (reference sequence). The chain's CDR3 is CASSQGGSVGTQYF. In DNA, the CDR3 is TGTGCCAGCAGCCAAGGGGGTAGTGTAGGGACCCAGTACTTC.

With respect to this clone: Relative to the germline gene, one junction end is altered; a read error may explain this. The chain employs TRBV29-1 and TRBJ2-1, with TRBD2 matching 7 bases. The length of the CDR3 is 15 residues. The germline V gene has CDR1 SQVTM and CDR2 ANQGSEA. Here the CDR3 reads CSVEYSGRAYNGQFF. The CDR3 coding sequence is TGCAGCGTTGAATATTCAGGGAGGGCCTACAATGGGCAGTTCTTC.

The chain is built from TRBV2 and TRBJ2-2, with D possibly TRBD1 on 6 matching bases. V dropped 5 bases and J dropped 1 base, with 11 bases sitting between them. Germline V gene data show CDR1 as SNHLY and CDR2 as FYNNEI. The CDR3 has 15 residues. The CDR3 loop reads CASSISGQNTGELFF. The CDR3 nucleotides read TGTGCCAGCAGTATATCGGGACAGAACACCGGGGAGCTGTTTTTT.

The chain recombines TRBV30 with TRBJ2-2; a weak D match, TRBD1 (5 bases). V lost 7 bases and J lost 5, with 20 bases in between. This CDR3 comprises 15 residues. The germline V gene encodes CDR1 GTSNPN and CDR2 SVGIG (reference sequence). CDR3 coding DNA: TGTGCCTCCGCAGGACAACCCTTGGCGACCGGGGAGCTGTTTTTT. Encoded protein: CASAGQPLATGELFF.

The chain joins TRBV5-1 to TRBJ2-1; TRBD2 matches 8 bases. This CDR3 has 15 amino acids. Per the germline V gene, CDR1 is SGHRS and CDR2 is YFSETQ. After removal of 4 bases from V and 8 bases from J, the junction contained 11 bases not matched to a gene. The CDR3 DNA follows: TGCGCCAGCAGCGATGGGACTAGGATTGTCGATGAGCAGTTCTTC. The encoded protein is CASSDGTRIVDEQFF.

The CDR3 bases are TGCGCCAGCAGCTTGGCCGGGACGGGTTACTACAATGAGCAGTTCTTC. This sequence encodes CASSLAGTGYYNEQFF. The chain recombines TRBV5-1 with TRBJ2-1; D is tentatively TRBD1 or TRBD2 (5 bases each). The CDR3 contains 16 residues. The V and J ends lost 0 bases and 3 bases respectively, with 13 bases between them. Germline values: CDR1 SGHRS, CDR2 YFSETQ.

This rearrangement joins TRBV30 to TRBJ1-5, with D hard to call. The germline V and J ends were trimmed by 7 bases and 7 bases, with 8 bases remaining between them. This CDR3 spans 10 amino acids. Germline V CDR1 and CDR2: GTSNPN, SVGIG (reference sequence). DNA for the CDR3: TGTGCCTTAGGATTCCAGCCCCAGCATTTT. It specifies CALGFQPQHF.

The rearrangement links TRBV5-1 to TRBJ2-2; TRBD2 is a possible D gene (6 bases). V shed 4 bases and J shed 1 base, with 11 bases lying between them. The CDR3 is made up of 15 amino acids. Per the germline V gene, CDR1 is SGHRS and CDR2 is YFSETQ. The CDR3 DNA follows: TGCGCCAGCAGCCTCCATAGCGGGAACACCGGGGAGCTGTTTTTT. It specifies CASSLHSGNTGELFF.

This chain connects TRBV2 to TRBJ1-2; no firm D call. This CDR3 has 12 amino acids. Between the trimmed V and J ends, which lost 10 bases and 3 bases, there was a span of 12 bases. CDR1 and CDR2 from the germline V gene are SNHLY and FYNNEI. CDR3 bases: TGTGCCATCGTGCATGCGGACTATGGCTACACCTTC. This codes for CAIVHADYGYTF.

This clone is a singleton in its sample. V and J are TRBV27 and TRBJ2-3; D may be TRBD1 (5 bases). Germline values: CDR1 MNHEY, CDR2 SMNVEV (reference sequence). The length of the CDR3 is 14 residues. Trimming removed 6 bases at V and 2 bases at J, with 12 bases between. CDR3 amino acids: CASRSGRDTDTQYF. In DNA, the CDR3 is TGTGCCAGCAGGTCCGGCAGGGACACAGATACGCAGTATTTT.